The clone carrying this T cell receptor (beta chain) showed up just a few times. What it recognizes is unknown. The V gene lost 2 bases and the J gene lost 2 bases, with 4 bases spanning the gap. This CDR3 comprises 12 residues. Germline V lookup: CDR1 ENHRY, CDR2 SYGVKD. Sorting with CD45RO/CCR7/CD25/CD127/CD95/CD27 yielded naive, central memory, regulatory and stem-like memory CD4+ cells. The whole isolated RNA underwent reverse transcription, so sequencing captured expressed TCRB transcripts. TCRdb's copy holds only in-frame clones and misses some; the assay was immunoSEQ multiplex PCR. The sample lists 300,000 to 350,000 clones; less than 15% were seen once. The data stem from a study of beta chain features in type 1 diabetes. Study-wide results and caveats: Shorter TCRB CDR3s, moderately but significantly so, were found in Type 1 diabetes patients in all four CD4+ subsets.

The TCR comes from a woman between 18 and 29 years old with type 1 diabetes. The sequenced material came from naive CD4+ T cells from blood. This sequence joins TRBV10-3 and TRBJ2-7; D is undetermined. This chain's CDR3 is CAISEVAYEQYF. CDR3 DNA sequence: TGTGCCATCAGTGAGGTCGCCTACGAGCAGTACTTC.